These 30 T cell receptor beta chains were all obtained from the same sample, sequenced in a study of CD8 T cells in Susac syndrome. Reverse transcription of about 0.5 to 1 ug RNA used random hexamers. Using its own MiXCR run on the immunoSEQ multiplex PCR reads, TCRdb lists one record per CDR3 protein. The sample has 90,000 to 150,000 distinct CDR3 sequences, 90% to 95% seen once. Sequenced material: CD4+ T cells from PBMCs. These receptor sequences come from a human donor with multiple sclerosis.

The chain employs TRBV6-5 and TRBJ1-1; no clear D. This CDR3 has 14 amino acids. The V gene's germline CDR1 is MNHEY and CDR2 SVGAGI. V was trimmed by 0 bases and J by 10 bases, leaving 15 bases between them. Written as DNA, the CDR3 is TGTGCCAGCAGTTACTCGAATGAGATGGCAGGAGCTTTCTTT. This gives the protein CASSYSNEMAGAFF.

This sequence joins TRBV20-1 and TRBJ1-6; a possible D gene is TRBD1 (6 bases). V shed 2 bases and J shed 7 bases, with 18 bases lying between them. Germline V CDR1 and CDR2: DFQATT, SNEGSKA (reference sequence). CDR3 length: 16 residues. The CDR3 loop reads CSARPGHGGVNSPLHF. The CDR3 nucleotides are TGCAGTGCTAGACCGGGACACGGGGGAGTGAATTCACCCCTCCACTTT.

The CDR3: CASSFSSTDNYGYTF. DNA of the CDR3: TGTGCCAGCAGCTTCAGCTCAACGGATAACTATGGCTACACCTTC. The chain joins TRBV7-2 to TRBJ1-2; D gene ambiguous. Germline CDR1 and CDR2: SGHTA and FQGNSA. Trimming took 3 bases from V and 1 from J, leaving 12 bases between them. This CDR3 spans 15 amino acids.

This clonotype came up once. The chain carries TRBV28 and TRBJ2-1; maybe TRBD2 (5 bases). Germline-derived CDR1 and CDR2 are MDHEN and SYDVKM. V was trimmed by 4 bases and J by 14 bases, leaving 15 bases between them. This CDR3 has 12 amino acids. This CDR3 reads CASSSLRGSKFF. The CDR3 bases are TGTGCCAGCAGTTCCCTCCGGGGTTCTAAGTTCTTC.

The CDR3 coding sequence is TGTGCCAGCAGCCAAGACCCGGGACAGGGGTCTTACGGCTACACCTTC. This codes for CASSQDPGQGSYGYTF. V is TRBV4-2 and J is TRBJ1-2; the match to TRBD1 covers 10 bases. The CDR3 runs to 16 residues. Germline CDR1 LGHNA, CDR2 YNFKEQ. The V gene end was trimmed by 0 bases and the J gene end by 8 bases; junction bases not matched to a gene: 9.

This chain links TRBV29-1 with TRBJ2-5; D not resolved. The CDR3 covers 12 residues. The V end lost 2 bases, the J end lost 0 bases, and 4 bases lay between the germline ends. The germline V gene has CDR1 SQVTM and CDR2 ANQGSEA. The CDR3 loop is CSVENNQETQYF. The DNA for the CDR3 is TGCAGCGTTGAAAACAACCAAGAGACCCAGTACTTC. Full variable domain (remainder filled in from reference TRBV29-1 and TRBJ2-5): SAVISQKPSRDICQRGTSLTIQCQVDSQVTMMFWYRQQPGQSLTLIATANQGSEATYESGFVIDKFPISRPNLTFSTLTVSNMSPEDSSIYLCSVENNQETQYFGPGTRLLVL.

The genes are TRBV4-2 and TRBJ2-3; weak D call: TRBD1 (6 bases). The CDR3 has 15 residues. CDR1 is LGHNA, CDR2 YNFKEQ, per germline. V lost 0 bases to trimming and J lost 6 bases, with 13 bases between them. The CDR3 spells CASSQDRGGADTQYF. Written as DNA, the CDR3 is TGTGCCAGCAGCCAAGACAGGGGCGGTGCGGATACGCAGTATTTT.

The rearrangement links TRBV7-3 to TRBJ2-3, with 8 nucleotides matching TRBD1. Per the germline V gene, CDR1 is SGHTA and CDR2 is FQGTGA. Unmatched junction bases numbered 9, after V lost 5 bases and J lost 11 bases. CDR3 length: 13 amino acids. Here the CDR3 reads CASSLSTGDLQYF. The CDR3, as DNA: TGTGCCAGCAGCCTATCGACAGGGGATCTGCAGTATTTT.

The chain is built from TRBV25-1 and TRBJ2-3; D call uncertain. This CDR3 is built from 14 residues. The germline CDR1 and CDR2 sequences are MGHDK and SYGVNS. V was clipped by 3 bases and J by 1 base, with 8 bases between them. CDR3: CASSESDRTDTQYF. CDR3 DNA sequence: TGTGCCAGCAGTGAGTCTGATCGCACAGATACGCAGTATTTT.

This chain joins TRBV28 and TRBJ2-7, with 7 bases aligning to TRBD2. Germline assignment: CDR1 MDHEN and CDR2 SYDVKM. The CDR3 length is 12 residues. CDR3 DNA: TGTGCGACCCGCGGATGGGAGGGCGAGCAGTACTTC. Translation gives CATRGWEGEQYF.

The CDR3 bases are TGTGCCAGCAGCCGGTCGAGGCAAGAGACCCAGTACTTC. Translated: CASSRSRQETQYF. The chain uses TRBV7-2 and TRBJ2-5; D unclear. The CDR3 contains 13 residues. The germline V and J ends were trimmed by 5 bases and 2 bases, with 9 bases remaining between them. Germline V gene data show CDR1 as SGHTA and CDR2 as FQGNSA.

This clonotype was picked up one time. The V gene is TRBV25-1, the J gene TRBJ2-7; 9 nucleotides line up with TRBD2. The length of the CDR3 is 15 residues. The V gene's germline CDR1 is MGHDK and CDR2 SYGVNS. V trimming: 2 bases; J trimming: 4 bases; junction bases outside the gene matches: 6. The CDR3: CASSELAGRPYEQYF. Here the CDR3 DNA reads TGTGCCAGCAGTGAACTAGCGGGACGCCCTTACGAGCAGTACTTC.

The rearrangement joins TRBV2 to TRBJ2-1; possibly TRBD2 for D (6 bases). This CDR3 is 14 amino acids long. Between the trimmed V and J ends, which lost 4 bases and 8 bases, there was a span of 15 bases. In germline, CDR1 is SNHLY, CDR2 FYNNEI. The CDR3 loop is CASSGAAWGDEQFF. DNA of the CDR3: TGTGCCAGCAGTGGAGCTGCGTGGGGGGATGAGCAGTTCTTC. Full variable domain (rest looked up from reference TRBV2 and TRBJ2-1): EPEVTQTPSHQVTQMGQEVILRCVPISNHLYFYWYRQILGQKVEFLVSFYNNEISEKSEIFDDQFSVERPDGSNFTLKIRSTKLEDSAMYFCASSGAAWGDEQFFGPGTRLTVL.

The chain has TRBV20-1 and TRBJ2-5; D is undetermined. The CDR3 runs to 11 residues. The germline V gene has CDR1 DFQATT and CDR2 SNEGSKA (reference sequence). V was pared by 0 bases and J by 6 bases, with 5 bases between. The CDR3 sequence is CSARDWQTQYF. DNA for the CDR3: TGCAGTGCTAGAGATTGGCAGACCCAGTACTTC.

The chain joins TRBV19 to TRBJ2-1; no clear D gene. The CDR3 is 15 residues long. Trimming pared 1 base from V and 6 bases from J, leaving 13 bases between. Germline V gene lookup returns CDR1 LNHDA and CDR2 SQIVND (reference sequence). The CDR3 DNA sequence: TGTGCCAGTAGTATAGTAGGGATTACCACCAATGAGCAGTTCTTC. Its translation is CASSIVGITTNEQFF.

CDR3: CSAREAGGPHGELFF. The CDR3 coding sequence is TGCAGTGCTAGAGAAGCGGGGGGGCCCCACGGGGAGCTGTTTTTT. The V call is TRBV20-1, the J call TRBJ2-2; 10 bases are a match to TRBD2. After removal of 0 bases from V and 7 bases from J, the junction contained 5 bases not matched to a gene. From germline, CDR1 is DFQATT and CDR2 SNEGSKA (reference sequence). The CDR3 has 15 residues.

The V gene is TRBV20-1, the J gene TRBJ2-5; 10 bases are shared with TRBD2. Germline CDR1 and CDR2: DFQATT and SNEGSKA (reference sequence). The V and J ends lost 0 bases and 0 bases, in that order; junction bases with no gene match: 10. The CDR3 runs 18 residues. CDR3 amino acids: CSARDRSLAGAYQETQYF. The CDR3 region has the DNA TGCAGTGCTAGAGATAGGTCCCTAGCGGGGGCCTACCAAGAGACCCAGTACTTC.

The rearrangement joins TRBV5-3 to TRBJ1-1; D unclear. TRBV5-3 is placed among ORFs of uncertain function. V dropped 0 bases and J dropped 6 bases, with 3 bases sitting between them. The CDR3 is 11 amino acids. CDR3 residues: CARSLVSEAFF. Written as DNA, the CDR3 is TGTGCCAGAAGCTTGGTCTCTGAAGCTTTCTTT.

The chain employs TRBV23-1 and TRBJ1-4; 9 bases align to TRBD1. TRBV23-1 carries the ORF label, with uncertain function. The CDR3 is made up of 17 amino acids. The trim removed 6 bases at V and 5 bases at J, leaving 13 bases unmatched. Here the CDR3 DNA reads TGCGCCAGCAGGCCCCGGGACAGGGTTTCTCCGAATGAAAAACTGTTTTTT. Protein product: CASRPRDRVSPNEKLFF.

The rearrangement links TRBV2 to TRBJ2-4, with TRBD1 matching 8 bases. V was pared by 4 bases and J by 6 bases, with 5 bases of the junction left unmatched. CDR3 length: 14 residues. Germline V lookup: CDR1 SNHLY, CDR2 FYNNEI. The CDR3 is CASSAGGAGNIQYF. The CDR3 nucleotides read TGTGCCAGCAGTGCAGGGGGCGCGGGAAACATTCAGTACTTC.

V is TRBV12-3 or TRBV12-4 and J is TRBJ2-7, with a weak D call TRBD1 (6 bases). There are 13 residues in the CDR3. Trimming cost V 5 bases and J 2 bases, with 10 bases left between them. The CDR3 loop reads CASSPRTAYEQYF. The CDR3, as DNA: TGTGCCAGCAGTCCCCGGACAGCCTACGAGCAGTACTTC.

The rearrangement uses TRBV11-3 and TRBJ2-3; D remains unclear. The CDR3 has 14 residues. The ends were cut back, 5 bases at V and 0 bases at J, with 9 bases in the middle. The germline V gene encodes CDR1 SGHNT and CDR2 YENEEA. CDR3 protein: CASSLLTSTDTQYF. CDR3 DNA: TGTGCCAGCAGCCTGCTTACCAGCACAGATACGCAGTATTTT.

This chain joins TRBV9 and TRBJ1-6; D call uncertain. Germline V gives CDR1 SGDLS, CDR2 YYNGEE. The length of the CDR3 is 14 residues. The V and J ends lost 0 bases and 3 bases respectively, with 4 bases between them. CDR3 in DNA: TGTGCCAGCAGCGTAGATGACTATAATTCACCCCTCCACTTT. Protein: CASSVDDYNSPLHF.

The chain couples TRBV5-1 to TRBJ2-7; the D gene is possibly TRBD1 (6 bases). V was pared by 4 bases and J by 2 bases, with 19 bases between. Germline V gene data show CDR1 as SGHRS and CDR2 as YFSETQ. The CDR3 loop spans 16 amino acids. The DNA for the CDR3 is TGCGCCAGCAGCATCGGGACACCGGGATTAACCTACGAGCAGTACTTC. Its translation: CASSIGTPGLTYEQYF.

V gene TRBV7-2 combines with J gene TRBJ2-7, with 7 bases identical to TRBD1. Trimming removed 4 bases from V and 9 bases from J; junction bases left unmatched: 9. The CDR3 loop spans 13 amino acids. Germline assignment: CDR1 SGHTA and CDR2 FQGNSA. CDR3 coding DNA: TGTGCCAGCAGCTCAGGGGGAAGCAGTGGGCAGTACTTC. As protein: CASSSGGSSGQYF.

The chain uses TRBV12-3 or TRBV12-4 and TRBJ1-2; D is undetermined. V dropped 3 bases and J dropped 4 bases, with 15 bases sitting between them. This CDR3 has 15 amino acids. In DNA form, the CDR3 reads TGTGCCAGCAGTTTCGGGCTTGGGCCGGCCTATGGCTACACCTTC. Translated: CASSFGLGPAYGYTF.

Only one count was recorded for this clonotype. The chain uses TRBV29-1 and TRBJ1-2, with a tentative D call TRBD1 (6 bases). The CDR3 is made up of 14 amino acids. Germline V gene sequence: CDR1 SQVTM, CDR2 ANQGSEA. V lost 6 bases and J 3 bases, leaving 17 bases between the germline ends. The CDR3 here is CSVFEVGADYGYTF. CDR3 coding DNA: TGCAGCGTCTTCGAGGTGGGGGCGGACTATGGCTACACCTTC.

With regard to this clonotype: At one of its ends the junction is not consistent with the germline gene, which may arise from a read error. The chain recombines TRBV7-3 with TRBJ1-6; TRBD1 is a possible D gene (5 bases). The CDR3 is made up of 15 amino acids. Germline V gives CDR1 SGHTA, CDR2 FQGTGA. CDR3 DNA sequence: TGTGCCAGCAGCCTAACACCGGGGGAAGATTCACCCCTCCACTTT. It translates to CASSLTPGEDSPLHF.

The CDR3 region has the DNA TGTGCCAGCAGCGGACAGAACTCTGGAAACACCATATATTTT. Amino acids: CASSGQNSGNTIYF. The gene calls are TRBV2 and TRBJ1-3, with TRBD1 as a possible D gene (6 bases). This CDR3 spans 14 amino acids. The V gene lost 6 bases and the J gene lost 0 bases, with 9 bases spanning the gap. Per the germline V gene, CDR1 is SNHLY and CDR2 is FYNNEI. Based on the CDR3 plus reference TRBV2 and TRBJ1-3, the full variable domain is EPEVTQTPSHQVTQMGQEVILRCVPISNHLYFYWYRQILGQKVEFLVSFYNNEISEKSEIFDDQFSVERPDGSNFTLKIRSTKLEDSAMYFCASSGQNSGNTIYFGEGSWLTVV.

The chain employs TRBV2 and TRBJ1-4; D call uncertain. CDR1 is SNHLY, CDR2 FYNNEI, per germline. Deletions cut 6 bases from V and 5 bases from J, with 10 bases between. The CDR3 consists of 13 residues. The CDR3 region is CASRTGPNEKLFF. The CDR3 region has the DNA TGTGCCAGCAGAACCGGGCCGAATGAAAAACTGTTTTTT.